This T cell receptor (beta chain) was captured by sequencing in a study of post-analysis software for immune sequencing data. Study-level background: Clinical courses comprised relapsing-remitting, secondary progressive and progressive-relapsing multiple sclerosis. General observations from the study: Higher frequency in patients than in controls was seen for five TRBV segments, with TRBV5-6, TRBV5-1 and TRBV20-1 among them.

The CDR3 loop spans 16 amino acids. J was trimmed by 3 bases and V by 6 bases; bases with no gene match: 10. Germline CDR1 reads SNHLY; CDR2 reads FYNNEI. A note on this clonotype: Its antigen remains unidentified.

Unique molecular identifiers featured in each of the TCR beta cDNA libraries. From approximately 1 to 10 million T cells, 400,000 to 550,000 cDNA molecules were obtained. Via MiXCR, TCRdb re-called the PCR reads, giving one row per CDR3 protein. The data contain 750,000 to 950,000 distinct CDR3 sequences, around 50% of them seen just once; the ten biggest clones take up approximately 4.5%. This clonotype was sampled from a girl between 10 and 17 years old with multiple sclerosis. Sequencing was carried out using blood. This chain joins TRBV2 and TRBJ2-7; TRBD1 matches at 11 bases. The CDR3 nucleotides read TGTGCCAGCAGACCGGGACAGGGGGAAAGCTACTACGAGCAGTACTTC. Residues: CASRPGQGESYYEQYF.